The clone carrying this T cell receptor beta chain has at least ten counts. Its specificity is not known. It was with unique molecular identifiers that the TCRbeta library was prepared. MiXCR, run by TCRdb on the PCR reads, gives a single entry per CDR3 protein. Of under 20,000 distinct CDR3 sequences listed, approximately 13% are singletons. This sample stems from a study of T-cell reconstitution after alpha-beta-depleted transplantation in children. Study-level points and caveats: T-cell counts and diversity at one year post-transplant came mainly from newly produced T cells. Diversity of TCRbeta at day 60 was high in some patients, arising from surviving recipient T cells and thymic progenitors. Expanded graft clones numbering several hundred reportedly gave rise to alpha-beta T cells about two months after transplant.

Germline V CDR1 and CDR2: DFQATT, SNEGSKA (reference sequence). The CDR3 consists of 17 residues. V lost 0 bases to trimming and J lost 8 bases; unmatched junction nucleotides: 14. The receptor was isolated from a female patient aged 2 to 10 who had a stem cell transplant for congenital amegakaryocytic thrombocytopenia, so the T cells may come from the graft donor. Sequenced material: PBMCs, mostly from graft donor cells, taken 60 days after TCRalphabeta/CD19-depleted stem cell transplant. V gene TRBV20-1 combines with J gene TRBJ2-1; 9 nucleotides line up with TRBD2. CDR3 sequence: CSAREFRLAARVHEQFF. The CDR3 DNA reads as TGCAGTGCTAGAGAGTTTCGACTAGCGGCGCGTGTTCATGAGCAGTTCTTC.